These T cell receptor beta chains were read from a single sample in a study of blood T cells in healthy people across ages. One entry per CDR3 protein, called by TCRdb with MiXCR from the 5' RACE reads. The sample yields roughly 500,000 distinct CDR3 sequences, 25% to 30% seen once. Source material: blood. These receptors were collected from a woman aged 70 to 79 in good health. Both conserved end residues are part of each CDR3. A D gene is named only where the DNA matches it firmly. Only some rows state a clone size, as once, few, many or a class for expanded clones.

DNA	CDR3	D	J	V	size
TGCAGTGCTACTCTCGCCGCCGGGGGAAGGGAGCAGTACTTC	CSATLAAGGREQYF	-	TRBJ2-7	TRBV20-1	few
TGCAGCGTGGCCGGGAGGGGGGTCTACAATGAGCAGTTCTTC	CSVAGRGVYNEQFF	TRBD2	TRBJ2-1	TRBV29-1	once
TGTGCCAGCAGCTCCCGGTGGGGACAGGGGGCGGGGCAGCCCCAGCATTTT	CASSSRWGQGAGQPQHF	TRBD1	TRBJ1-5	TRBV5-6	-
TGCGCCAGCAGCAATCCAAGCTCCTACGAGCAGTACTTC	CASSNPSSYEQYF	-	TRBJ2-7	TRBV5-1	-
TGTGCCAGCAGCCAGGTACCGGGACCGCGAGGGACCGGGGAGCTGTTTTTT	CASSQVPGPRGTGELFF	-	TRBJ2-2	TRBV14	-
TGTGCCAGCAGCTTAGAAGGGACTAAGTCCTACGAGCAGTACTTC	CASSLEGTKSYEQYF	TRBD2	TRBJ2-7	TRBV7-9	few
TGTGCCACCAGCATAAAGGTAACGAGTGGCTACACCTTC	CATSIKVTSGYTF	-	TRBJ1-2	TRBV15	-
TGTGCCAGCAGCCGGGACAGGGGGGGGAATGGCTACACCTTC	CASSRDRGGNGYTF	TRBD1	TRBJ1-2	TRBV7-2	few
TGTGCCAGCAGTGGACGAACAGGGGACATTCAGTACTTC	CASSGRTGDIQYF	TRBD1	TRBJ2-4	TRBV25-1	-
TGTGCCAGCAGCTTTAGTCTAGTTACGCAGTATTTT	CASSFSLVTQYF	-	TRBJ2-3	TRBV7-9	few
TGTGCCAGCAGCTTGGCGGCGGGGAGCTCCTACAATGAGCAGTTCTTC	CASSLAAGSSYNEQFF	-	TRBJ2-1	TRBV5-4	few
TGTGCCAGCAAGGGGGAAGTAGGCGAAAAACTGTTTTTT	CASKGEVGEKLFF	-	TRBJ1-4	TRBV2	few
TGTGCCAGCAGCTCTTGGACTAGCGGGTTGAATGAGCAGTTCTTC	CASSSWTSGLNEQFF	TRBD2	TRBJ2-1	TRBV7-2	few
TGTGCCAGCAGTTTTGGAGGAACCTACGAGCAGTACTTC	CASSFGGTYEQYF	-	TRBJ2-7	TRBV27	-
TGCGCCAGCAGCTTGGATTACTGGAATTACGAGCAGTACTTC	CASSLDYWNYEQYF	-	TRBJ2-7	TRBV5-1	-
TGTGCCAGCAGCCTATCTGGAAGGCTGGGAAACACCATATATTTT	CASSLSGRLGNTIYF	-	TRBJ1-3	TRBV3-1	few
TGTGCCAGCAGCTTAGGGGTAGCCGCGGGGATAAACATTCAGTACTTC	CASSLGVAAGINIQYF	-	TRBJ2-4	TRBV7-2	-
TGTGCCAGCAGCTTAGTGATCCCGAACACTGAAGCTTTCTTT	CASSLVIPNTEAFF	-	TRBJ1-1	TRBV7-9	-